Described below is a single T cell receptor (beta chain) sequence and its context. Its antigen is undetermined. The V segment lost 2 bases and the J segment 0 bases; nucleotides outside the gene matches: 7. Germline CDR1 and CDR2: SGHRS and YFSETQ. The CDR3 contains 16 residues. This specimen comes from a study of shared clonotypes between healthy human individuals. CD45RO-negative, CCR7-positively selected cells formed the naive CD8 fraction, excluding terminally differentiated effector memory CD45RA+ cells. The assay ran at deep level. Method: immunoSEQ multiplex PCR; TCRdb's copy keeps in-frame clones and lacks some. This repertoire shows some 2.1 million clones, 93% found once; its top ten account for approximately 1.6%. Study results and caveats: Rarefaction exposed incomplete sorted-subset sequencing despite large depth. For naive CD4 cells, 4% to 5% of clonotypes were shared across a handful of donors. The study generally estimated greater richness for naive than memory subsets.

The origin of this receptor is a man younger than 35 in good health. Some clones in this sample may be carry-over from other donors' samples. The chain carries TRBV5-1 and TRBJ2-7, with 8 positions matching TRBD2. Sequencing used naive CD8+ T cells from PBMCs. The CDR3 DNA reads TGCGCCAGCAGCTTACGAGAGCGGGAGTCCTCCTACGAGCAGTACTTC. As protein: CASSLRERESSYEQYF.